Described below is a single TCR beta chain sequence and its context. Its antigen is unknown. The CDR3 is 12 residues long. Trimming shortened V by 2 bases and J by 6 bases, and 6 bases separated the two germline ends. Germline V gene sequence: CDR1 WNHNN, CDR2 SYGVQD (reference sequence). This sample is drawn from a study of cytomegalovirus exposure and HLA in healthy donors. Primers: 60 Vbeta forward and 13 Jbeta reverse. Generated by immunoSEQ multiplex PCR, the TCRdb table keeps only in-frame clones and is missing some. The sample carries 75,000 to 80,000 clones, over 70% recorded once. General study points: Roughly even sequencing depth across donors was the assumption behind the presence/absence analyses. Later analysis identified a missense DCLRE1C variant that was linked to TCR beta V- and J-gene trimming.

Sequenced input: PBMCs. This TCR came from a male donor in good health and CMV-seronegative. V is TRBV10-1 and J is TRBJ2-3; D gene unclear. For the CDR3, the DNA is TGCGCCAGCAGTGAGGTCGGGGATACGCAGTATTTT. Amino acid sequence: CASSEVGDTQYF.